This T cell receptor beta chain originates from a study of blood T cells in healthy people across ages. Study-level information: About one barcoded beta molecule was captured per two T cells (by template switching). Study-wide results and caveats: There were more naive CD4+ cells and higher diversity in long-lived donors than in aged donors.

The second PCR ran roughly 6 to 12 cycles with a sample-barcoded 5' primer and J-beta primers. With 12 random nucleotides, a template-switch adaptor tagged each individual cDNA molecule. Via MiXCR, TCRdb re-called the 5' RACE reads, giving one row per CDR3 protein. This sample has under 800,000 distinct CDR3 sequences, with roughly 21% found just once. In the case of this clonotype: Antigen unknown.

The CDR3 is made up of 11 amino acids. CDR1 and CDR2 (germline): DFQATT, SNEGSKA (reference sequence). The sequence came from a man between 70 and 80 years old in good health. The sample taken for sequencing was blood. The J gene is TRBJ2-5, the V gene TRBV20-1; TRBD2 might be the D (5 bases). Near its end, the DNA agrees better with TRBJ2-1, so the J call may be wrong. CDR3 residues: CSARGGNEQFF. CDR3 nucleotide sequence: TGCAGTGCTAGGGGCGGGAATGAGCAGTTCTTC.